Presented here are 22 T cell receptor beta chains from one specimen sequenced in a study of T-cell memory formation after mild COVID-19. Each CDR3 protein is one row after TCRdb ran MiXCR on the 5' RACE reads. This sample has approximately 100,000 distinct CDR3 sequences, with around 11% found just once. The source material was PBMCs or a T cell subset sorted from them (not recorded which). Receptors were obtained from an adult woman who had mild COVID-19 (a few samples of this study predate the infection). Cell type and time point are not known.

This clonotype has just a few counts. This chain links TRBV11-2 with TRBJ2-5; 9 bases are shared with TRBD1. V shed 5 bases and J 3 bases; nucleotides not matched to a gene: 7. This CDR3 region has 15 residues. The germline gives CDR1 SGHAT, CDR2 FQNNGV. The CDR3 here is CASSRPGQGKETQYF. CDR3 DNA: TGTGCCAGCAGCCGCCCGGGACAGGGTAAAGAGACCCAGTACTTC.

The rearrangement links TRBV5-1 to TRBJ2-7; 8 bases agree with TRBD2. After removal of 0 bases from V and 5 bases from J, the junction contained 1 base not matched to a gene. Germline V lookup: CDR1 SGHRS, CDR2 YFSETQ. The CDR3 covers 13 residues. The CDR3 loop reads CASSLAGGDEQYF. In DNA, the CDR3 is TGCGCCAGCAGCTTGGCCGGGGGGGACGAGCAGTACTTC.

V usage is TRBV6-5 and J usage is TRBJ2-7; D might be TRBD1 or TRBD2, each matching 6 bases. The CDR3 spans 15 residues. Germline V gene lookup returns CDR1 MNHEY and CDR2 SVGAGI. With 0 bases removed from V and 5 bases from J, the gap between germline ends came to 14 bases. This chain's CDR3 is CASSYSPGARDEQYF. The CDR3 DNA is TGTGCCAGCAGTTACTCCCCGGGGGCGCGCGACGAGCAGTACTTC.

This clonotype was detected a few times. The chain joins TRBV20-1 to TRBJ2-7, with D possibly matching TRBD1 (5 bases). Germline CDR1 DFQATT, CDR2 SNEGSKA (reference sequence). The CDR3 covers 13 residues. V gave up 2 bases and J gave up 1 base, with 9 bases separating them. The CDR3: CSARPKGSYEQYF. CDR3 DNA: TGCAGTGCTAGACCCAAGGGGTCCTACGAGCAGTACTTC.

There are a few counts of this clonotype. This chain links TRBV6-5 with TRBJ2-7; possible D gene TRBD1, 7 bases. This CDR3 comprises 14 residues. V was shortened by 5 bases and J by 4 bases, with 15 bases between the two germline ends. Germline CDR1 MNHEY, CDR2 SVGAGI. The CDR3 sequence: CASSLGPGGYEQYF. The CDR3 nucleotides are TGTGCCAGCAGTCTGGGGCCAGGGGGGTACGAGCAGTACTTC.

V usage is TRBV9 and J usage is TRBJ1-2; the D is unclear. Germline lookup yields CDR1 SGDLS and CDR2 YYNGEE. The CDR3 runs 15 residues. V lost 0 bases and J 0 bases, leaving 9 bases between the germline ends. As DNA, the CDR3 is TGTGCCAGCAGCGTAGCCCCTGGGGCTAACTATGGCTACACCTTC. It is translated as CASSVAPGANYGYTF.

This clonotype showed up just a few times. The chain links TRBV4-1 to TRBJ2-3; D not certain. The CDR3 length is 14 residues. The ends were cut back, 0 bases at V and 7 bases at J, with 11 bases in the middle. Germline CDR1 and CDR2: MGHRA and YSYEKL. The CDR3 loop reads CASSQDENPNTQYF. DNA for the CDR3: TGCGCCAGCAGCCAAGACGAGAACCCAAATACGCAGTATTTT.

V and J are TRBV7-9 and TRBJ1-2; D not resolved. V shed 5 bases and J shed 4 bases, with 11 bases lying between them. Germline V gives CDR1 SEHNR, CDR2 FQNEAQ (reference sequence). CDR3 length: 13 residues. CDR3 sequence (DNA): TGTGCCAGCAGCCAAATAGTGCGCTATGGCTACACCTTC. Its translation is CASSQIVRYGYTF. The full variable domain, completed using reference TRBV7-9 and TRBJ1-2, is DTGVSQNPRHKITKRGQNVTFRCDPISEHNRLYWYRQTLGQGPEFLTYFQNEAQLEKSRLLSDRFSAERPKGSFSTLEIQRTEQGDSAMYLCASSQIVRYGYTFGSGTRLTVV.

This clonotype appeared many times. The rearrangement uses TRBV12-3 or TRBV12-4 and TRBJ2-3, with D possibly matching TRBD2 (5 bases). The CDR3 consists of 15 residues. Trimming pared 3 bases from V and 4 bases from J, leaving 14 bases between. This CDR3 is CASSFGGRGADTQYF. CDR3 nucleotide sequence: TGTGCCAGCAGTTTTGGTGGGAGAGGCGCAGATACGCAGTATTTT.

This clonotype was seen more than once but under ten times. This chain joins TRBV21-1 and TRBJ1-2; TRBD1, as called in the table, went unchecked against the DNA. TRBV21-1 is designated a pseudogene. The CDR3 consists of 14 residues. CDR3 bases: TGTGCCAGCAGCAGGGACACTCCTAACTATGGCTACACCTTC. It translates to CASSRDTPNYGYTF.

The CDR3 region is CASNHRAGVYEQYF. The CDR3 coding sequence is TGTGCCAGCAATCACCGGGCAGGGGTATACGAGCAGTACTTC. The V call is TRBV2, the J call TRBJ2-7; maybe TRBD1 (6 bases). The CDR3 consists of 14 residues. Trimming removed 7 bases from V and 4 bases from J, with 17 bases in between. Looked up from germline, CDR1 is SNHLY and CDR2 is FYNNEI.

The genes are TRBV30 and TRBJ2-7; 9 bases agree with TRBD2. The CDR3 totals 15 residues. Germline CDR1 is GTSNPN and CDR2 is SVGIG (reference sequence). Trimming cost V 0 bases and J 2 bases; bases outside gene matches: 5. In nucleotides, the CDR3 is TGTGCCTGGAGTGTATGGCTAGCGGGGACCTACGAGCAGTACTTC. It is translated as CAWSVWLAGTYEQYF.

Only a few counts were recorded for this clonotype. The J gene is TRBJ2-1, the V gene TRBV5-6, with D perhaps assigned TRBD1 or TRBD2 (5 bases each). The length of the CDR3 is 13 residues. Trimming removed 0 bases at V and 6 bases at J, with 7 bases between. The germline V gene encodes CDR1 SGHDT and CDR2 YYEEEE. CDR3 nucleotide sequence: TGTGCCAGCAGCTTGGGGGGGTTCAATGAGCAGTTCTTC. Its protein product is CASSLGGFNEQFF.

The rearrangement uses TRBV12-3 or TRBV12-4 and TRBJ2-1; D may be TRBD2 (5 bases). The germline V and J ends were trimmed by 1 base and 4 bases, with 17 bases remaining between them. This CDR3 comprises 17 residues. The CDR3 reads CASSLGSEGLWYNEQFF. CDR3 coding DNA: TGTGCCAGCAGTTTAGGTTCCGAGGGTCTATGGTACAATGAGCAGTTCTTC.

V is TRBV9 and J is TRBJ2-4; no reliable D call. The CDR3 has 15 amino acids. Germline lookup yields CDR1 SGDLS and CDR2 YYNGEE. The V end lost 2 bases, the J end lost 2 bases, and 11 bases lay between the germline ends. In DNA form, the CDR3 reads TGTGCCAGCAGCGTGCAAGGGAACACCAAAAACATTCAGTACTTC. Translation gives CASSVQGNTKNIQYF.

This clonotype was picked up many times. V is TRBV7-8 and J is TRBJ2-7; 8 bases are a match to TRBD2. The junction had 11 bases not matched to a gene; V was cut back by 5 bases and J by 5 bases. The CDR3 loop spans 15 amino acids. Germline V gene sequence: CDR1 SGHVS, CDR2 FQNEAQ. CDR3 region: CASSARGGISDEQYF. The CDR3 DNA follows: TGTGCCAGCAGCGCCCGGGGGGGGATCAGCGACGAGCAGTACTTC. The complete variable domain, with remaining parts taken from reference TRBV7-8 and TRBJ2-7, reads GAGVSQSPRYKVAKRGQDVALRCDPISGHVSLFWYQQALGQGPEFLTYFQNEAQLDKSGLPSDRFFAERPEGSVSTLKIQRTQQEDSAVYLCASSARGGISDEQYFGPGTRLTVT.

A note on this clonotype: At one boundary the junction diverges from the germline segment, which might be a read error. DNA for the CDR3: TGTGCCAGTAGTTCGCTTCGGGCTAGCGCATACACAGATACGCAGTATTTT. It specifies CASSSLRASAYTDTQYF. The V call is TRBV6-5, the J call TRBJ2-3, with D possibly TRBD2 on 6 matching bases. In germline, CDR1 is MNHEY, CDR2 SVGAGI. The CDR3 has 17 amino acids.

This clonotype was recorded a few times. CDR3 bases: TGCAGCGTTGATAGCGGCACTGAAGCTTTCTTT. Amino acids: CSVDSGTEAFF. This chain uses TRBV29-1 with TRBJ1-1; no clear D gene. Deletions cut 3 bases from V and 4 bases from J, with 6 bases between. CDR3 length equals 11 residues. CDR1 and CDR2 (germline): SQVTM, ANQGSEA.

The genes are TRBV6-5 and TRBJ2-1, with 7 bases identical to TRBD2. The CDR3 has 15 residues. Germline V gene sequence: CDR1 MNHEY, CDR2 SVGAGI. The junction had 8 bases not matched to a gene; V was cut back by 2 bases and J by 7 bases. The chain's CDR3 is CASSYLGGLVNEQFF. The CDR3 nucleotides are TGTGCCAGCAGTTACCTGGGGGGGTTAGTTAATGAGCAGTTCTTC.

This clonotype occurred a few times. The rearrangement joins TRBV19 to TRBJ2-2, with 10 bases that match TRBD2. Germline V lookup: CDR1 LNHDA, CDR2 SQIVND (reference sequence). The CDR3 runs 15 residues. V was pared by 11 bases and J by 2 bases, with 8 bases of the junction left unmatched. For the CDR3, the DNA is TGTGCCGGTTCTAGCGGGAGTTACAACACCGGGGAGCTGTTTTTT. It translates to CAGSSGSYNTGELFF.

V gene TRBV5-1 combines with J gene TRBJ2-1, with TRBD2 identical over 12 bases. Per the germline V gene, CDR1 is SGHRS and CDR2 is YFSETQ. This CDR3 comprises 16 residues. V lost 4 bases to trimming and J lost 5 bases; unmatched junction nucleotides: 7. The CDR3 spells CASSLGLAGSDNEQFF. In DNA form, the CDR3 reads TGCGCCAGCAGCCTAGGACTAGCGGGGTCTGACAATGAGCAGTTCTTC.

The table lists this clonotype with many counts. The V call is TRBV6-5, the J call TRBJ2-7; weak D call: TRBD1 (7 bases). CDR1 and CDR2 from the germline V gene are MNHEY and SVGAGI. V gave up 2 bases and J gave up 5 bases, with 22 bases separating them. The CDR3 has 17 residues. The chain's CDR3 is CASSYRNNRGGRNEQYF. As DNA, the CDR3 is TGTGCCAGCAGTTACCGCAACAACAGGGGTGGGAGGAACGAGCAGTACTTC.